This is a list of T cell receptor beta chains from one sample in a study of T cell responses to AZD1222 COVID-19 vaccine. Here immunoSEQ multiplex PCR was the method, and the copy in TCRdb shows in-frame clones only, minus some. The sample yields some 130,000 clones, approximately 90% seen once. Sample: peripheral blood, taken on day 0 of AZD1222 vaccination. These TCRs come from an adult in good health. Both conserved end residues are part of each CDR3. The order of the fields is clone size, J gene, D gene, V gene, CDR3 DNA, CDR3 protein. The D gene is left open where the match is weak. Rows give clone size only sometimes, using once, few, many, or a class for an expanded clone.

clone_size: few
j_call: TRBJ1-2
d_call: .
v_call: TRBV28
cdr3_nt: TGTGCCAGCAGTGCAGGGGCAGCCCGGTCCACCTTC
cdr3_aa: CASSAGAARSTF

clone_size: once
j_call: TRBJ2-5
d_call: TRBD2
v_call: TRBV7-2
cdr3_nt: TGTGCCAGCACCCGGACTAGCGGGGGGCCACGATACTTC
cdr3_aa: CASTRTSGGPRYF

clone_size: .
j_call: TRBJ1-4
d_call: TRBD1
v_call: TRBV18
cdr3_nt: TGTGCCAGCTCACCCGGGGGCAGGGGGCGTGAAAAACTGTTTTTT
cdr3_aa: CASSPGGRGREKLFF

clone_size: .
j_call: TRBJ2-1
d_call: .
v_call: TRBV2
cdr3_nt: TGTGCCAGCAGTGTAGGGGACGAGGCTAGGAATGAGCAGTTCTTC
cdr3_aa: CASSVGDEARNEQFF

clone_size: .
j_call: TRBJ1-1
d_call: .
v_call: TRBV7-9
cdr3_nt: TGTGCCAGCAGCTTAGCGGGTGGGGCGCCGAACACTGAAGCTTTCTTT
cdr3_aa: CASSLAGGAPNTEAFF

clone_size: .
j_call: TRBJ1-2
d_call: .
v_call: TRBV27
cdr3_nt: TGTGCCAGCAGTTTATCAGGTCCGGGATCCATCCTCTTTAACTATGGCTACACCTTC
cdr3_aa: CASSLSGPGSILFNYGYTF

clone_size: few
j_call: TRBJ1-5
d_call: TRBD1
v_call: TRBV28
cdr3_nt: TGTGCCATTCCATTCACAGGGGACGGGAGTCAGCCCCAGCATTTT
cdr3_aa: CAIPFTGDGSQPQHF

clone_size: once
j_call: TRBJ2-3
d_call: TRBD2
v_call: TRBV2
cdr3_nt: TGTGCCAGCAATAGCGGGGGCACAGATACGCAGTATTTT
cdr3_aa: CASNSGGTDTQYF

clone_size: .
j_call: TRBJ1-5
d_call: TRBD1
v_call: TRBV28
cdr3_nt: TGTGCCACCATCGACCGGGACAGCTTCTCTATTAGCAATCAGCCCCAGCATTTT
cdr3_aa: CATIDRDSFSISNQPQHF

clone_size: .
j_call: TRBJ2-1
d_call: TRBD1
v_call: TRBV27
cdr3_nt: TGTGCCAGCAGGCGCCAGGGGGCCTCAACAACTTCGCAGTTCTTC
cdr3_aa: CASRRQGASTTSQFF

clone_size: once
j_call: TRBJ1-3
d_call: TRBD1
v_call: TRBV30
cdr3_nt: TGTGCCTGGCTGGACAGGGAGACCTCTGGAAACACCATATATTTT
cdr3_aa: CAWLDRETSGNTIYF

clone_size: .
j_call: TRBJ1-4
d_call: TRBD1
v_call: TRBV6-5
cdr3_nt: TGTGCCAGCAGTCAGAACTCGTACAGGGGTGAAAAACTGTTTTTT
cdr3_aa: CASSQNSYRGEKLFF

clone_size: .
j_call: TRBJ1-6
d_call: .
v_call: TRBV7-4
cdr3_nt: TGTGCCAGCAAAGGTCCCGCCCGGTACTTT
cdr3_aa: CASKGPARYF

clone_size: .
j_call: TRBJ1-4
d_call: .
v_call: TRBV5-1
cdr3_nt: TGCGCCAGCAGCTTGGAGGGAAGAGAAAAACTGTTTTTT
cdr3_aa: CASSLEGREKLFF

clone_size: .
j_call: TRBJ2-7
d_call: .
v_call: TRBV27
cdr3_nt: TGTGCCAGCAGTTCATCCACGGACGGTTACGAGCAGTACTTC
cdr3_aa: CASSSSTDGYEQYF

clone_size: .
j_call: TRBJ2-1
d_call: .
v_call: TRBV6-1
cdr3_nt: TGTGCCAGCAGTGAAGCGGTGCCGGACTTAGCCTACAATGAGCAGTTCTTC
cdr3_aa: CASSEAVPDLAYNEQFF

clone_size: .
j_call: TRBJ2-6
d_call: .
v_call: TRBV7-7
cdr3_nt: TGTGCTAGCAGCTTAGGTACCTCTGGGGCCAACGTCCTGACTTTC
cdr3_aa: CASSLGTSGANVLTF

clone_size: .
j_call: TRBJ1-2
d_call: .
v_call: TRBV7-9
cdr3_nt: TGTGCCAGCAGCCCACTGGATGGCTACACCTTC
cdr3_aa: CASSPLDGYTF

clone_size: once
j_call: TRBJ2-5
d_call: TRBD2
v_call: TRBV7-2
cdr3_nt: TGTGCCAGCAGCTTAGCCGCTAGCGGGGGGCAAGAGACCCAGTACTTC
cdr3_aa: CASSLAASGGQETQYF

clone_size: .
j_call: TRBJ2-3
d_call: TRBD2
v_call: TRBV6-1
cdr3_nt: TGTGCCAGCAGTGAGTACTTGGCGGGGGGGCCTCGGGATACGCAGTATTTT
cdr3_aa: CASSEYLAGGPRDTQYF

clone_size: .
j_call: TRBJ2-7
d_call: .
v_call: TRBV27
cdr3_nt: TGTGCCACCTCTTGGGGCCCGTCCTACGAGCAGTACTTC
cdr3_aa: CATSWGPSYEQYF

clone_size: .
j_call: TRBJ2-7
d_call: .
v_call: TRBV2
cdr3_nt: TGTGCCAGCAGTTCCTTCGGCTCGGAACAGACCTACGAGCAGTACTTC
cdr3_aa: CASSSFGSEQTYEQYF

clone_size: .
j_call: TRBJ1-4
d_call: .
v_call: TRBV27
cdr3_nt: TGTGCCAGCAGTTCGGTCTCAACTAATGAAAAACTGTTTTTT
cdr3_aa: CASSSVSTNEKLFF

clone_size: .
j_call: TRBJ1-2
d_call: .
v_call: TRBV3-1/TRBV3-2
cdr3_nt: TGTGCCAGCAGCCAAGATTGGAGGGATAACTATGGCTACACCTTC
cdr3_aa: CASSQDWRDNYGYTF

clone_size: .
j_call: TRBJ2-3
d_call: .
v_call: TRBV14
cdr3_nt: TGTGCCAGCAGCCAAGACAGGAGCACAGATACGCAGTATTTT
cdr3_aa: CASSQDRSTDTQYF

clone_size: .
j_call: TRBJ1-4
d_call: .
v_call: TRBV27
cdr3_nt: TGTGCCAGCAGTTGGGGCAGGAGTAGTGAAAAACTGTTTTTT
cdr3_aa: CASSWGRSSEKLFF

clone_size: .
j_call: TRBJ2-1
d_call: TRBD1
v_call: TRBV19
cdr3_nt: TGTGCCAGTAGGCTACAGACAGGGGGTAGTAATGAGCAGTTCTTC
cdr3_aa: CASRLQTGGSNEQFF

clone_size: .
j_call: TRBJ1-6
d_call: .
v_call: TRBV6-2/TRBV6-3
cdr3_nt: TGTGCCAGCAGTTACTATATCGGGGGGCCGGATAATTCACCCCTCCACTTT
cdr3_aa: CASSYYIGGPDNSPLHF

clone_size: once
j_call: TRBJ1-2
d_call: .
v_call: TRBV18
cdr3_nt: TGTGCCAGCTCACCCGAACTAGGAGGGCCCCATTACACCTTC
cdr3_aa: CASSPELGGPHYTF

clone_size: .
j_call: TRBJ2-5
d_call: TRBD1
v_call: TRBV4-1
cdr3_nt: TGCGCCAGCAGCCAAGCGGCGTGGAATACAGGGGCCCAAGAGACCCAGTACTTC
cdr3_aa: CASSQAAWNTGAQETQYF

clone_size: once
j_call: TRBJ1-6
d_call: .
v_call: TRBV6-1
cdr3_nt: TGTGCCAGCAGTGGGCAGGACAGATACGATAATTCACCCCTCCACTTT
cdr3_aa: CASSGQDRYDNSPLHF

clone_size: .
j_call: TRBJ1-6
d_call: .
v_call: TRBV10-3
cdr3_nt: TGTGCCATCAGTCCACTTGAATTTAATTCACCCCTCCACTTT
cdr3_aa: CAISPLEFNSPLHF

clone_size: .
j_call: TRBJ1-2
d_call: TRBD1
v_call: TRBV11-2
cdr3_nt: TGTGCCAGCAGCAATCAGGGGGACTATGGCTACACCTTC
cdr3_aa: CASSNQGDYGYTF

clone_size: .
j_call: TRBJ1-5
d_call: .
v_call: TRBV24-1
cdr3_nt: TGTGCCACCAGTGACGCCGGGCGATCCTCCAATCAGCCCCAGCATTTT
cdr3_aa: CATSDAGRSSNQPQHF

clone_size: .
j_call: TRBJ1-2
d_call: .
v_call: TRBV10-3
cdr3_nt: TGTGCCATCAGTGAGTTCGATGGCTATGGCTACACCTTC
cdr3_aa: CAISEFDGYGYTF

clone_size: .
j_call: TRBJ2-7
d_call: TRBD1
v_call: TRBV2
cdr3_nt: TGTGCCAGAGGGGACAGACGATACGAGCAGTACTTC
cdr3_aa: CARGDRRYEQYF

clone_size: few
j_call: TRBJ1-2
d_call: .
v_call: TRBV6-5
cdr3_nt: TGTGCCAGCAGTTACTTGAGGGCGTCTCAAGACTACACCTTC
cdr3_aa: CASSYLRASQDYTF

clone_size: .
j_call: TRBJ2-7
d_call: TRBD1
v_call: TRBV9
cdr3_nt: TGTGCCAGCAGCAAAGGACAGGGGGCCTACGAGCAGTACTTC
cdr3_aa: CASSKGQGAYEQYF

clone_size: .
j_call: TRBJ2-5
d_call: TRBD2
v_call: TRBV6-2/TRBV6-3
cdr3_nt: TGTGCCAGCAGTTACTTCCTAGCGGGGGACCAAGAGACCCAGTACTTC
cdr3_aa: CASSYFLAGDQETQYF